This TCR beta chain originates from a study of T cell repertoires in cytomegalovirus infection. Background on the study: Researchers turned to recently identified HLA-C-restricted CMV epitopes as well as well-studied HLA-B-restricted ones. In public TCR beta signatures, there were indications of both CMV infection and matching HLA type.

With respect to this clonotype: The antigen remains undetermined.

Looked up from germline, CDR1 is SGHVS and CDR2 is FNYEAQ. The CDR3 is 14 amino acids. Between the trimmed V and J ends, which lost 0 bases and 2 bases, there was a span of 8 bases. TCRdb ran MiXCR on the reads and lists one entry per CDR3 protein. The sample holds under 200,000 distinct CDR3 sequences, less than 25% seen once. General study findings and limits: CMV-specific HLA-C-restricted TCR beta clonotypes dominated the ex vivo response. Cumulative public TCR beta family frequency identified carriers of CMV plus the relevant HLA.

The receptor was isolated from a human donor in good health (CMV status not recorded). Some clones in this sample may be carry-over from other donors' samples. The chain is built from TRBV7-6 and TRBJ2-7, with TRBD1 as a possible D gene (6 bases). Specimen: CD8+ T cells from cultured PBMCs, collected from culture after CMV antigen stimulation. CDR3: CASSLADRTYEQYF. Written as DNA, the CDR3 is TGTGCCAGCAGCTTAGCCGACAGGACCTACGAGCAGTACTTC.